These 21 T cell receptor beta chains were all obtained from the same sample, sequenced in a study of shared clonotypes between healthy human individuals. The repertoire was sequenced with immunoSEQ multiplex PCR; TCRdb's copy has only in-frame clones and lacks some. The sample has about half a million clones, 78% seen once. Sequenced sample: PBMCs. All receptors derive from a woman in her thirties or forties in good health. Some clones in this sample may be carry-over from other donors' samples.

V gene TRBV29-1 combines with J gene TRBJ2-1; a possible D gene is TRBD1 (6 bases). Trimming removed 3 bases from V and 9 bases from J, with 15 bases in between. The CDR3 runs 13 residues. Per the germline V gene, CDR1 is SQVTM and CDR2 is ANQGSEA. The CDR3 DNA reads TGCAGCGTTGATGGGATTGGGGGCGGTGAGCAGTTCTTC. This encodes CSVDGIGGGEQFF.

In nucleotides, the CDR3 is TGTGCCAGCAGCTTAGCAGCACCTCAGAATGAAAAACTGTTTTTT. Amino acid sequence: CASSLAAPQNEKLFF. The rearrangement joins TRBV7-2 to TRBJ1-4; D is undetermined. This CDR3 has 15 amino acids. The V gene lost 0 bases and the J gene lost 5 bases, with 10 bases spanning the gap. From germline, CDR1 is SGHTA and CDR2 FQGNSA.

This rearrangement joins TRBV5-1 to TRBJ2-1; TRBD2 agrees at 9 bases. The CDR3 totals 15 residues. Looked up from germline, CDR1 is SGHRS and CDR2 is YFSETQ. J lost 12 bases, V lost 0 bases, and 10 bases had no gene match. CDR3 sequence (DNA): TGCGCCAGCAGCTTGGGTAGCGGGGGCCCCGGAGCGCAGTTCTTC. Protein: CASSLGSGGPGAQFF.

This chain joins TRBV5-1 and TRBJ2-2; perhaps TRBD1 as D (6 bases). Trimming stripped 0 bases from V and 7 bases from J, with 16 bases between. The CDR3 totals 16 residues. CDR1 is SGHRS and CDR2 is YFSETQ in the germline V gene. For the CDR3, the DNA is TGCGCCAGCAGCTTGGCGGTGGGGGCGCCTGGCGGGGAGCTGTTTTTT. This gives the protein CASSLAVGAPGGELFF. Filled out from reference TRBV5-1 and TRBJ2-2, the complete variable domain reads KAGVTQTPRYLIKTRGQQVTLSCSPISGHRSVSWYQQTPGQGLQFLFEYFSETQRNKGNFPGRFSGRQFSNSRSEMNVSTLELGDSALYLCASSLAVGAPGGELFFGEGSRLTVL.

The CDR3 here is CASSPTPREQYF. CDR3 nucleotides: TGTGCCAGCAGCCCCACACCCCGGGAGCAGTACTTC. The chain has TRBV7-8 and TRBJ2-7; D unresolved. The CDR3 sequence is 12 residues long. V was cut by 5 bases and J by 7 bases, with 12 bases left in between. CDR1 and CDR2 (germline): SGHVS, FQNEAQ.

This clone has a handful of counts. The chain is built from TRBV19 and TRBJ2-4, with D tentatively TRBD2 (6 bases). CDR1 and CDR2 from the germline V gene are LNHDA and SQIVND (reference sequence). The CDR3 extends over 16 amino acids. V lost 5 bases and J lost 0, with 14 bases in between. The CDR3 DNA sequence: TGTGCCAGTAGTCAAAAGGCGGGACTAGCCAAAAACATTCAGTACTTC. It encodes CASSQKAGLAKNIQYF.

This clone was seen a handful of times. The chain has TRBV28 and TRBJ1-2, with TRBD1 matching over 12 bases. Trimming cost V 6 bases and J 4 bases; bases outside gene matches: 3. This CDR3 comprises 14 residues. The germline gives CDR1 MDHEN, CDR2 SYDVKM. The chain's CDR3 is CASRGQGAFYGYTF. The CDR3 DNA reads as TGTGCCAGCAGGGGACAGGGGGCTTTCTATGGCTACACCTTC.

J is TRBJ2-7 and V is TRBV6-1, with D perhaps matching TRBD2 (6 bases). The V gene lost 5 bases and the J gene lost 0 bases, with 14 bases spanning the gap. The germline gives CDR1 MNHNS, CDR2 SASEGT. This CDR3 contains 15 residues. This chain's CDR3 is CASSPSSAVSYEQYF. In DNA, the CDR3 is TGTGCCAGCAGTCCCTCTAGCGCCGTCTCCTACGAGCAGTACTTC.

The chain combines TRBV18 with TRBJ2-5, with TRBD2 as a possible D gene (5 bases). The CDR3 spans 13 residues. Germline CDR1 and CDR2: KGHSH and LQKENI. The ends were cut back, 3 bases at V and 5 bases at J, with 10 bases in the middle. The CDR3 protein is CASSPWPGETQYF. The DNA of the CDR3 is TGTGCCAGCTCACCTTGGCCGGGGGAGACCCAGTACTTC.

J is TRBJ2-4 and V is TRBV19; D may be TRBD2 (6 bases). CDR3 length: 17 amino acids. The germline CDR1 and CDR2 sequences are LNHDA and SQIVND (reference sequence). V lost 1 base to trimming and J lost 0 bases, with 13 bases between them. CDR3 DNA sequence: TGTGCCAGTAGTATAGCATTTTTGGGACTAGCCAAAAACATTCAGTACTTC. It is translated as CASSIAFLGLAKNIQYF.

The chain recombines TRBV4-2 with TRBJ2-1, with 7 bases identical to TRBD1. V was clipped by 0 bases and J by 5 bases; unmatched bases: 4. The CDR3 loop spans 15 amino acids. Germline CDR1 and CDR2: LGHNA and YNFKEQ. CDR3 DNA sequence: TGTGCCAGCAGCCAAGATGGGACAGAGAACAATGAGCAGTTCTTC. This codes for CASSQDGTENNEQFF.

The gene calls are TRBV1 and TRBJ1-4. TRBV1 is classified as a pseudogene. This CDR3 contains 14 residues. As DNA, the CDR3 is TGCACCAGCAGCCAAGTTAGAAGGGATGAAAAACTGTTTTTT. It yields the protein CTSSQVRRDEKLFF.

A remark on this clone: The likely explanation is a read error, given a far larger clone one base away. The gene calls are TRBV6-5 and TRBJ1-1, with 7 bases fitting TRBD1. Per the germline V gene, CDR1 is MNHEY and CDR2 is SVGAGI. The CDR3 consists of 12 residues. The CDR3 protein is CAGSTGETEAFF. DNA of the CDR3: TGTGCCGGCAGTACAGGGGAGACTGAAGCTTTCTTT.

Points on this clone: The junction departs from germline at one end; a sequencing error may be responsible. The chain is built from TRBV6-5 and TRBJ2-3; D uncertain. CDR3 length: 14 residues. Per the germline V gene, CDR1 is MNHEY and CDR2 is SVGAGI. CDR3 sequence reads: CAGSYSGWRDTQYF. In DNA form, the CDR3 reads TGTGCCGGCAGTTACTCGGGCTGGCGCGATACGCAGTATTTT.

The chain has TRBV7-9 and TRBJ1-2, with D maybe TRBD1 (5 bases). From germline, CDR1 is SEHNR and CDR2 FQNEAQ (reference sequence). This CDR3 has 18 residues. V shed 5 bases and J shed 7 bases, with 29 bases lying between them. CDR3 sequence: CASSRPPGTSTTWGGYTF. As DNA, the CDR3 is TGTGCCAGCAGCCGACCTCCTGGGACCTCCACCACATGGGGTGGCTACACCTTC.

Remarks on this clone: Given a far larger clone just one base away, this is likely a sequencing read error. The identical CDR3 is also encoded by other nucleotide sequences in the sample. The chain is built from TRBV25-1 and TRBJ2-7; a weak D match, TRBD1 (6 bases). V lost 6 bases, J lost 3 bases, and 15 bases lay in between. Germline assignment: CDR1 MGHDK and CDR2 SYGVNS. The CDR3 is made up of 14 amino acids. In nucleotides, the CDR3 is TGTGCCAGCAGATCCGGAACAGGGAACTACGAGCAGTACTTC. Protein: CASRSGTGNYEQYF.

As regards this clone: The identical CDR3 is also encoded by other nucleotide sequences in the sample. The chain uses TRBV5-1 and TRBJ2-5; D is uncertain. V gave up 0 bases and J gave up 5 bases, with 5 bases separating them. The CDR3 is made up of 12 amino acids. The germline gives CDR1 SGHRS, CDR2 YFSETQ. The CDR3 DNA reads TGCGCCAGCAGCTTGGCCGGTGAGACCCAGTACTTC. Protein product: CASSLAGETQYF.

The V gene is TRBV9, the J gene TRBJ2-7, with D unclear. Germline V gene data show CDR1 as SGDLS and CDR2 as YYNGEE. This CDR3 has 12 amino acids. With 3 bases removed from V and 7 bases from J, the gap between germline ends came to 11 bases. CDR3 DNA sequence: TGTGCCAGCAGCGACAGTGCCGAGGAGCAGTACTTC. Protein: CASSDSAEEQYF. The whole variable domain, remainder taken from reference TRBV9 and TRBJ2-7, is DSGVTQTPKHLITATGQRVTLRCSPRSGDLSVYWYQQSLDQGLQFLIQYYNGEERAKGNILERFSAQQFPDLHSELNLSSLELGDSALYFCASSDSAEEQYFGPGTRLTVT.

The rearrangement joins TRBV27 to TRBJ2-3; 7 positions agree with TRBD2. The CDR3 is 16 residues long. The V gene's germline CDR1 is MNHEY and CDR2 SMNVEV (reference sequence). The ends lost 1 base at V and 5 bases at J; junction bases unmatched: 9. The CDR3 reads CASSLWGGVGGDTQYF. The CDR3 bases are TGTGCCAGCAGTTTATGGGGGGGAGTAGGAGGAGATACGCAGTATTTT.

CDR3 loop: CASSPRAHTEETQYF. CDR3 in DNA: TGTGCCAGCAGCCCTCGGGCACACACCGAGGAGACCCAGTACTTC. This chain links TRBV9 with TRBJ2-5; D is unclear. The CDR3 covers 15 residues. The V gene lost 4 bases and the J gene lost 5 bases, with 18 bases spanning the gap. CDR1 is SGDLS, CDR2 YYNGEE, per germline.

This sequence joins TRBV4-2 and TRBJ1-2; 10 bases line up with TRBD1. Germline V gene lookup returns CDR1 LGHNA and CDR2 YNFKEQ. The CDR3 length is 17 residues. V lost 4 bases to trimming and J lost 2 bases; unmatched junction nucleotides: 10. For the CDR3, the DNA is TGTGCCAGCAGCCTCGGGACCGGGACAGGGGCAAACTATGGCTACACCTTC. Its translation is CASSLGTGTGANYGYTF.